The clone carrying this TCR beta chain was seen repeatedly, ten times or more. The antigen remains unidentified. Using its own MiXCR run on the RACE reads, TCRdb lists one record per CDR3 protein. The sample records roughly 130,000 distinct CDR3 sequences, roughly 10% being singletons. The record originates from a study of human T cells and chemical hapten exposure. Study-level findings and limits: Expanded TCRs formed significantly more large CDR3 similarity clusters than controls.

Time point given: patch test 3, about 24 weeks after DPC sensitization. The treatment here: therapeutic diphenylcyclopropenone sensitization with weekly scalp DPC. Sample: whole blood, taken in connection with sensitization to the hapten diphenylcyclopropenone (DPC). The source is a woman aged 50 to 65 with alopecia areata. Some clones in this sample may be carry-over from other donors' samples.

The CDR3 sequence is CASSGGYEQYF. DNA for the CDR3: TGTGCCAGCAGCGGGGGCTACGAGCAGTACTTC. The genes are TRBV2 and TRBJ2-7; a possible D gene is TRBD2 (6 bases). The germline V gene has CDR1 SNHLY and CDR2 FYNNEI. This CDR3 comprises 11 residues. V was shortened by 6 bases and J by 3 bases, with 6 bases between the two germline ends.